This TCR beta chain was captured by sequencing in a study of T cell responses to AZD1222 COVID-19 vaccine. Produced via immunoSEQ multiplex PCR; TCRdb's table is partial and in-frame only. The sample carries around 95,000 clones, about nine tenths recorded once. This CDR3 spans 13 amino acids. The V end was cut by 4 bases, the J end by 10 bases, with 16 bases between. Per the germline V gene, CDR1 is MNHEY and CDR2 is SMNVEV (reference sequence). This receptor was identified in an adult in good health. The chain carries TRBV27 and TRBJ1-1, with D perhaps matching TRBD1 (6 bases). The starting material was peripheral blood, obtained on day 0 of AZD1222 vaccination. Written as DNA, the CDR3 is TGTGCCAGCAGTTCAGGGGTACTGGGACTAGCTTTCTTT. Its translation: CASSSGVLGLAFF.